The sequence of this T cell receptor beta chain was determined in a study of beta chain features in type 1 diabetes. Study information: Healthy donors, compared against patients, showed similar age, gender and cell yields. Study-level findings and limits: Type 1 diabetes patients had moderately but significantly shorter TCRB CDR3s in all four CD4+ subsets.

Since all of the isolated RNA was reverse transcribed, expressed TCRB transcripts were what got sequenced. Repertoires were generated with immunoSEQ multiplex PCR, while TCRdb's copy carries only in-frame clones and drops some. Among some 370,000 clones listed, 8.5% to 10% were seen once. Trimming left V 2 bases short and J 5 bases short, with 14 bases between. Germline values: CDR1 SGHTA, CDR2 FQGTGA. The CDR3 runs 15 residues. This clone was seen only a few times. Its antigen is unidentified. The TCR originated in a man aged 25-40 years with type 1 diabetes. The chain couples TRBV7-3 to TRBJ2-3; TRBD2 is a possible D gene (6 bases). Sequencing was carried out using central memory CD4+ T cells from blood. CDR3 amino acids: CASSLDGGNLDTQYF. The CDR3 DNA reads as TGTGCCAGCAGCTTAGACGGCGGGAATCTAGATACGCAGTATTTT.